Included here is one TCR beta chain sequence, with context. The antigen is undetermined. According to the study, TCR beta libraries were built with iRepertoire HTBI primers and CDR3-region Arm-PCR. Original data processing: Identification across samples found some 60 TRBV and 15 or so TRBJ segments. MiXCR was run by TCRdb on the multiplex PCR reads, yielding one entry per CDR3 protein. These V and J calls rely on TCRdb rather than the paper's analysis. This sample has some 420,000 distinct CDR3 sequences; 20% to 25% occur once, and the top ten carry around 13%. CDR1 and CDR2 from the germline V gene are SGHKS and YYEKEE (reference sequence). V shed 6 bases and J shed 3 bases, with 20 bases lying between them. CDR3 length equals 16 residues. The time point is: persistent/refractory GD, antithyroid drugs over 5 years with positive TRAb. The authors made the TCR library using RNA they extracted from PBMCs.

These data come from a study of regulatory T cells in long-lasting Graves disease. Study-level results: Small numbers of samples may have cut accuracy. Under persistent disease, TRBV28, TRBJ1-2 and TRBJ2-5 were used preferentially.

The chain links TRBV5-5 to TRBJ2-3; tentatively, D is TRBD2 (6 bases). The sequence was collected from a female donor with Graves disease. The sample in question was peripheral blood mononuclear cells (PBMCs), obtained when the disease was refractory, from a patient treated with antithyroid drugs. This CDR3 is CASIRFGTGTTDTQYF. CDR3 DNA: TGTGCCAGCATTAGATTCGGGACTGGAACTACAGATACGCAGTATTTT.